This paragraph covers one T cell receptor (beta chain) sequence. The CDR3 consists of 15 residues. V was cut by 6 bases and J by 1 base, with 15 bases left in between. Germline assignment: CDR1 MNHEY and CDR2 SVGAGI. This sample was taken from a study of T cell changes during pregnancy in multiple sclerosis. Repertoires were generated with immunoSEQ multiplex PCR, while TCRdb's copy carries only in-frame clones and drops some. The sample lists approximately 90,000 clones, approximately 94% occurring once. The source material was peripheral blood, sampled in the third trimester of pregnancy. This clonotype was obtained from a female donor with multiple sclerosis, enrolled in a pregnancy study. V usage is TRBV6-5 and J usage is TRBJ1-1; D is ambiguous. CDR3 DNA: TGTGCCAGCAGCCGAACGGGTTCTAAGAACACTGAAGCTTTCTTT. Amino acids: CASSRTGSKNTEAFF.